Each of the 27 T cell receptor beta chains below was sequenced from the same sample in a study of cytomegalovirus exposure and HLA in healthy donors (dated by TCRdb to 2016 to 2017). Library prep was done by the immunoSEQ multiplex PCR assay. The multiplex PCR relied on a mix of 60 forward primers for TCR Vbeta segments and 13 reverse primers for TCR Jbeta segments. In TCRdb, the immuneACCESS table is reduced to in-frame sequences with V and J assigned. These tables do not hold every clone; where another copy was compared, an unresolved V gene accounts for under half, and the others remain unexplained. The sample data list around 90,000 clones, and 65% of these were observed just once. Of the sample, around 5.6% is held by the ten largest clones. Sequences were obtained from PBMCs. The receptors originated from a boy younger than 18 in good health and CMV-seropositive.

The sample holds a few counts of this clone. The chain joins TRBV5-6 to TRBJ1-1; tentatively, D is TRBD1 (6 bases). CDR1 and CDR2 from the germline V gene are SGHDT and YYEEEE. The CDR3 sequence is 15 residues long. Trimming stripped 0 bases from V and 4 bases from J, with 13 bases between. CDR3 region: CASSLEQGFGTEAFF. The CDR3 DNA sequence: TGTGCCAGCAGCTTGGAACAGGGTTTTGGCACTGAAGCTTTCTTT. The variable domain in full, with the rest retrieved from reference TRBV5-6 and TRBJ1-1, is DAGVTQSPTHLIKTRGQQVTLRCSPKSGHDTVSWYQQALGQGPQFIFQYYEEEERQRGNFPDRFSGHQFPNYSSELNVNALLLGDSALYLCASSLEQGFGTEAFFGQGTRLTVV.

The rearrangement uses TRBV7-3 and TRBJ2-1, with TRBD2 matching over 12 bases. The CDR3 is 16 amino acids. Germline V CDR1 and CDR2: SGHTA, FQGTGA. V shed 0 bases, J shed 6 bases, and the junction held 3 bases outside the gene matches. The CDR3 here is CASSLTRTSGVNEQFF. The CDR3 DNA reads TGTGCCAGCAGCTTAACGAGGACTAGCGGGGTCAATGAGCAGTTCTTC.

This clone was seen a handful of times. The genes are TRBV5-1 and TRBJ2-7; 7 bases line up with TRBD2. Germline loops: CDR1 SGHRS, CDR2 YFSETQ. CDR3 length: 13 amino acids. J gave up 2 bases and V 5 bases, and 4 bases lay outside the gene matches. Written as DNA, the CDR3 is TGCGCCAGCAGTCCGGGGGGTACCTACGAGCAGTACTTC. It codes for CASSPGGTYEQYF.

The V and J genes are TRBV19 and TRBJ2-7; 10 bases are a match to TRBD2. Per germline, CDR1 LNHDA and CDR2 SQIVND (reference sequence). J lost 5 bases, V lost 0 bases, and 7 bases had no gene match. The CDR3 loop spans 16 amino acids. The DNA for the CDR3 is TGTGCCAGTAGTATAGATCCCGGGACTAGCGAGGACGAGCAGTACTTC. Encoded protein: CASSIDPGTSEDEQYF.

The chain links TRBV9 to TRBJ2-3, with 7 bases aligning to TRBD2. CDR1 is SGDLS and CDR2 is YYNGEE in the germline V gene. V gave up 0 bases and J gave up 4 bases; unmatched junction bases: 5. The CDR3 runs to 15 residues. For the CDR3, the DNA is TGTGCCAGCAGCGTAGGCGGGAGCGTGGCAGATACGCAGTATTTT. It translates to CASSVGGSVADTQYF.

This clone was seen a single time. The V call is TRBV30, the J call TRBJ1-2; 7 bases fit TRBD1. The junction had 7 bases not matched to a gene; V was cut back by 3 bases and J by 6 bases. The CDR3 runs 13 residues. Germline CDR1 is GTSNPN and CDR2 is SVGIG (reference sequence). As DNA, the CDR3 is TGTGCCTGGAGCCAGACAGGGATTGATGGCTACACCTTC. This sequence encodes CAWSQTGIDGYTF.

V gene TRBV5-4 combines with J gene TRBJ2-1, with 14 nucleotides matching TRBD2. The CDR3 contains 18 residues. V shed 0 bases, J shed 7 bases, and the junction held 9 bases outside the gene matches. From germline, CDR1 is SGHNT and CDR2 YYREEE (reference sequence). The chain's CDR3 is CASSLGLAGGPVPNEQFF. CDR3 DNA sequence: TGTGCCAGCAGCTTGGGACTAGCGGGGGGGCCAGTCCCAAATGAGCAGTTCTTC.

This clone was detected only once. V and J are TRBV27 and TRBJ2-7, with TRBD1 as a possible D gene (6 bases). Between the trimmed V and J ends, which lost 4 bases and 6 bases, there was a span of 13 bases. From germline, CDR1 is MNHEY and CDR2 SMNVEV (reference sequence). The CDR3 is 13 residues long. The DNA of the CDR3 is TGTGCCAGCAGTTCCGTCCAGGGGCGCGAGCAGTACTTC. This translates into CASSSVQGREQYF.

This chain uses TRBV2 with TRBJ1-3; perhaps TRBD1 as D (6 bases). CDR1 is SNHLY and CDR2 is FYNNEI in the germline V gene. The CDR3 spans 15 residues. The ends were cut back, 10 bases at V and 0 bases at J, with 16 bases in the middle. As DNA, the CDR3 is TGTGCCACCGGAGGGGGGGAGAGCTCTGGAAACACCATATATTTT. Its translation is CATGGGESSGNTIYF.

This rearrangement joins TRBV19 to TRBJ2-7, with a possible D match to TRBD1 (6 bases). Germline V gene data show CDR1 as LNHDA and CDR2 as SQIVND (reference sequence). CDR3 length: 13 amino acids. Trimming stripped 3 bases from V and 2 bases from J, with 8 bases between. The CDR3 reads CASSMGQTYEQYF. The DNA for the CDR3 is TGTGCCAGTAGTATGGGACAAACCTACGAGCAGTACTTC.

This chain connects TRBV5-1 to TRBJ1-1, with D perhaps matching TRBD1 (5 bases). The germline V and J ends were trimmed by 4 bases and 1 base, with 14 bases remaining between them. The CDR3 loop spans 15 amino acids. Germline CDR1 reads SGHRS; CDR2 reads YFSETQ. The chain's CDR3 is CASSPREGTNTEAFF. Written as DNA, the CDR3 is TGCGCCAGCAGCCCCAGGGAGGGGACGAACACTGAAGCTTTCTTT.

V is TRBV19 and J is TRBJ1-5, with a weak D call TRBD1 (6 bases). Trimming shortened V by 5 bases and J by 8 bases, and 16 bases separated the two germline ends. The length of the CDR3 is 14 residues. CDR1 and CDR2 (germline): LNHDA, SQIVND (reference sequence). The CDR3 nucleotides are TGTGCCAGTAGTTCACTCCAGGGGTGGGAGCCCCAGCATTTT. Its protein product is CASSSLQGWEPQHF.

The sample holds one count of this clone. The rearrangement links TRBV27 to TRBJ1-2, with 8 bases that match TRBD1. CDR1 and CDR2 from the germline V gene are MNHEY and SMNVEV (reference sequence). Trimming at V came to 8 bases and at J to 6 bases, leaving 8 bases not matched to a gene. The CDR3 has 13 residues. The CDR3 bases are TGTGCCAGCGGGTGGACAGGGTTGGATGGCTACACCTTC. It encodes CASGWTGLDGYTF.

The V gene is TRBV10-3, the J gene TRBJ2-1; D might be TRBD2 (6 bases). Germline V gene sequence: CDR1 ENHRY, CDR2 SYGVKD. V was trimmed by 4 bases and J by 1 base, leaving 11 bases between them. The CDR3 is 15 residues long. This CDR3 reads CAISGGGGSYNEQFF. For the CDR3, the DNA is TGTGCCATCAGTGGGGGAGGAGGATCCTACAATGAGCAGTTCTTC.

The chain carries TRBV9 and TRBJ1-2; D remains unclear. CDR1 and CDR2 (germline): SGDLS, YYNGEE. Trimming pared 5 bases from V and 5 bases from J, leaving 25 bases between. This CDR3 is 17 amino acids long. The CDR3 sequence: CASSVNNIEPEDYGYTF. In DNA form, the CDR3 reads TGTGCCAGCAGTGTAAACAATATCGAACCGGAGGATTATGGCTACACCTTC.

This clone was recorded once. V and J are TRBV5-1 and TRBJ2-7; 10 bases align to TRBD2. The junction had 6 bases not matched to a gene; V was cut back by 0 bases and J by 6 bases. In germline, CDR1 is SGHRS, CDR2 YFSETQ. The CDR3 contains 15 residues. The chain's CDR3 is CASSLGAGGLSEQYF. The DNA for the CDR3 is TGCGCCAGCAGCTTGGGAGCGGGGGGGCTATCCGAGCAGTACTTC.

In DNA, the CDR3 is TGTGCCAGCTCAAAGAGGTCGGGGGAAAATAGGGGCAATGAGCAGTTCTTC. This translates into CASSKRSGENRGNEQFF. The J gene is TRBJ2-1, the V gene TRBV18; tentatively, D is TRBD2 (6 bases). The CDR3 totals 17 residues. Germline V CDR1 and CDR2: KGHSH, LQKENI. Trimming took off 5 bases at V and 6 bases at J, with 23 bases between the two ends.

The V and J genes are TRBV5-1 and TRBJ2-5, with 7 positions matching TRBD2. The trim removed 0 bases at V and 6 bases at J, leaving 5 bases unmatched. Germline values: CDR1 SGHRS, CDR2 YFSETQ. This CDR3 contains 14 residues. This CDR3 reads CASSLGDYPKTQYF. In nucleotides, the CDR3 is TGCGCCAGCAGCTTGGGGGACTACCCAAAGACCCAGTACTTC.

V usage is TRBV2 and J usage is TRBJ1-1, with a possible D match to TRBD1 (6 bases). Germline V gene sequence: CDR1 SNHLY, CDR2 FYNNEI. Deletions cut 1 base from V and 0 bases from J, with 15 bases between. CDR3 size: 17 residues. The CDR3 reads CASSEGPRGRVNTEAFF. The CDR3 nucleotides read TGTGCCAGCAGTGAAGGTCCGCGGGGGCGGGTGAACACTGAAGCTTTCTTT.

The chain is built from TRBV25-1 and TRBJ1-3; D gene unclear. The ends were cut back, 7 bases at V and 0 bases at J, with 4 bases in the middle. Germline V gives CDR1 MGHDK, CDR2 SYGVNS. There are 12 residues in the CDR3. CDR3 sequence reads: CASTSSGNTIYF. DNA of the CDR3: TGTGCCAGCACCAGCTCTGGAAACACCATATATTTT.

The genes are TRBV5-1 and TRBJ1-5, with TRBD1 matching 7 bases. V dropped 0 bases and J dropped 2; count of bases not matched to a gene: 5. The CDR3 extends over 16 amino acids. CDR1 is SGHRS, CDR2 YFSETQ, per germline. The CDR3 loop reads CASSLDPGGGNQPQHF. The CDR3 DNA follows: TGCGCCAGCAGCTTGGATCCAGGGGGTGGCAATCAGCCCCAGCATTTT.

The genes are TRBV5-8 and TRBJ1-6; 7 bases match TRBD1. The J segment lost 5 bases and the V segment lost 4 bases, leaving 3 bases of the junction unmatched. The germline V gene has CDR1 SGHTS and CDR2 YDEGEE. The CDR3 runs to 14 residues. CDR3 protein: CASSPGQNNSPLHF. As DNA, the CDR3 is TGTGCCAGCAGCCCGGGACAGAATAATTCACCCCTCCACTTT.

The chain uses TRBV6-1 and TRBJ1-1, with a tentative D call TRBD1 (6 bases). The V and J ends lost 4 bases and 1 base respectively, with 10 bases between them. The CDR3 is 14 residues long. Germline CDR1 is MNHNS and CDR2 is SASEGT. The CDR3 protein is CASSGQGTNTEAFF. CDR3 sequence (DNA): TGTGCCAGCAGTGGGCAGGGGACGAACACTGAAGCTTTCTTT.

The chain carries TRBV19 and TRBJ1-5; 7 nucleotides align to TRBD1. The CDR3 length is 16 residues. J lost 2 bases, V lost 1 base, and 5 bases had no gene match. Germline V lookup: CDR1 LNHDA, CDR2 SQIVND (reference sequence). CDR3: CASSIAAGGGNQPQHF. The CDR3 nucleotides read TGTGCCAGTAGTATAGCGGCAGGGGGAGGCAATCAGCCCCAGCATTTT.

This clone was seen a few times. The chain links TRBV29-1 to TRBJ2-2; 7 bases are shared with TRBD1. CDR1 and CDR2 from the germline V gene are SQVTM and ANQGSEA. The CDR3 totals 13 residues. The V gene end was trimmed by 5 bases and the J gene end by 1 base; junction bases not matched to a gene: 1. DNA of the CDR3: TGCAGCGTTTGGACAGGGAACACCGGGGAGCTGTTTTTT. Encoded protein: CSVWTGNTGELFF.

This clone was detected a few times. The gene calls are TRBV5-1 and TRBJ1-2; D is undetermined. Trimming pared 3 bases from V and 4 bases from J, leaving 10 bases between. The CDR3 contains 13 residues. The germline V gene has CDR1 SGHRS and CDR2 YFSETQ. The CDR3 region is CASSSDIFYGYTF. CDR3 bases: TGCGCCAGCAGCTCCGACATTTTCTATGGCTACACCTTC.

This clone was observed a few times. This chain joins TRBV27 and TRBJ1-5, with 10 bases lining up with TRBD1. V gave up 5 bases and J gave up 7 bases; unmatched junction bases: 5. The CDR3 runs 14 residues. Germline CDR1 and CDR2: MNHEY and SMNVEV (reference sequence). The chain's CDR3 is CASSPPGQGQPQHF. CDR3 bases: TGTGCCAGCAGTCCTCCGGGACAGGGGCAGCCCCAGCATTTT.